This TCR delta chain came from a study of gamma-delta chains in newborns, infants, children. In the study overall: Innate gammadelta T cells reportedly expand polyclonally right after birth, driven by microbial exposure, per the title.

This clone was detected only a few times. One end of the junction does not line up with germline, which may come from a read error. Other DNA sequences in this sample translate to the same CDR3. TCRdb reanalysed the reads with CATT. Among fewer than 8,000 delta-chain clones listed, under 0.75% were seen once. The CDR3 has 20 amino acids. Per germline, CDR1 GEAIGNYY and CDR2 EKD. The specimen sequenced was blood. This sequence originates from a child who was a newborn, infant or young child, either healthy, febrile or measles-vaccinated (not recorded which). The rearrangement links TRDV2 to TRDJ3, with 8 bases fitting TRDD3. CDR3 loop: CACDEILGATISWDTRQMFF. CDR3 coding DNA: TGTGCCTGTGACGAAATACTGGGGGCCACCATTTCCTGGGACACCCGCCAGATGTTTTTC.